This entry lists 18 T cell receptor beta chains sequenced from one sample in a study of blood T cell repertoires in COVID-19. Clones were sequenced by immunoSEQ multiplex PCR, and TCRdb holds only the in-frame ones, with some missing. The sample has 200,000 to 300,000 clones, approximately 90% seen once. Specimen: PBMCs or T cells enriched from blood (not recorded which). The receptors were gathered from a woman in her 30s who had recovered from COVID-19.

The chain joins TRBV6-5 to TRBJ1-2; D is possibly TRBD1 (6 bases). This CDR3 has 15 residues. In germline, CDR1 is MNHEY, CDR2 SVGAGI. V lost 1 base, J lost 10 bases, and 19 bases lay in between. CDR3: CASSYLGTNRVPYTF. The CDR3 nucleotides are TGTGCCAGCAGTTACTTAGGGACGAACAGGGTTCCCTACACCTTC.

The chain combines TRBV27 with TRBJ1-5, with a possible D match to TRBD1 (6 bases). V gave up 6 bases and J gave up 3 bases, with 15 bases separating them. Germline V gene lookup returns CDR1 MNHEY and CDR2 SMNVEV (reference sequence). The CDR3 has 15 residues. The CDR3 nucleotides read TGTGCCAGCAGGCCACAGGGTTTTATCAATCAGCCCCAGCATTTT. Translating gives CASRPQGFINQPQHF.

This rearrangement joins TRBV28 to TRBJ2-1; the match to TRBD2 covers 12 bases. This CDR3 region has 17 residues. Germline values: CDR1 MDHEN, CDR2 SYDVKM. The V and J ends lost 6 bases and 7 bases, in that order; junction bases with no gene match: 13. The CDR3 sequence is CASSPRLAGESANEQFF. DNA of the CDR3: TGTGCCAGCAGCCCAAGACTAGCGGGAGAGTCGGCAAATGAGCAGTTCTTC.

This chain uses TRBV4-3 with TRBJ1-2, with 9 nucleotides matching TRBD1. CDR1 and CDR2 from the germline V gene are LGHNA and YSLEER. With 2 bases clipped from V and 7 bases from J, the junction kept 11 bases outside the gene matches. The CDR3 is made up of 16 amino acids. The CDR3 nucleotides read TGCGCCAGCAGCCAATCACACCCCGGGACAGGGATTGGCTACACCTTC. Its translation is CASSQSHPGTGIGYTF.

This clone was seen only once. The chain joins TRBV28 to TRBJ2-7, with 8 bases identical to TRBD2. V was clipped by 5 bases and J by 5 bases; unmatched bases: 8. Germline CDR1 is MDHEN and CDR2 is SYDVKM. The CDR3 spans 14 residues. The CDR3 loop reads CASSPRLALNEQYF. DNA of the CDR3: TGTGCCAGCAGTCCACGACTAGCGCTTAACGAGCAGTACTTC.

The CDR3 is CSATLTGVAFF. The CDR3 DNA sequence: TGCAGTGCTACACTGACAGGGGTAGCTTTCTTT. The chain is built from TRBV20-1 and TRBJ1-1; 8 bases align to TRBD1. The CDR3 is made up of 11 amino acids. J gave up 10 bases and V 4 bases, and 5 bases lay outside the gene matches. Looked up from germline, CDR1 is DFQATT and CDR2 is SNEGSKA (reference sequence).

The genes are TRBV30 and TRBJ1-1; TRBD1 is a possible D gene (5 bases). This CDR3 region has 13 residues. Trimming took off 2 bases at V and 0 bases at J, with 7 bases between the two ends. The germline gives CDR1 GTSNPN, CDR2 SVGIG (reference sequence). Written as DNA, the CDR3 is TGTGCCTGGAGTTACAGGTTGAACACTGAAGCTTTCTTT. The encoded protein is CAWSYRLNTEAFF.

The chain uses TRBV2 and TRBJ1-2; D ambiguous. Trimming removed 7 bases at V and 4 bases at J, with 10 bases between. Germline assignment: CDR1 SNHLY and CDR2 FYNNEI. The length of the CDR3 is 12 residues. The CDR3: CASTRRSYGYTF. The CDR3 DNA reads as TGTGCCAGCACGAGAAGATCCTATGGCTACACCTTC.

The J gene is TRBJ1-2, the V gene TRBV11-2, with TRBD1 identical over 7 bases. The CDR3 spans 14 residues. Germline-derived CDR1 and CDR2 are SGHAT and FQNNGV. V trimming: 5 bases; J trimming: 4 bases; junction bases outside the gene matches: 7. For the CDR3, the DNA is TGTGCCAGCAGCCCCAGGGGGTCCACCTATGGCTACACCTTC. Encoded protein: CASSPRGSTYGYTF.

Only one count was recorded for this clone. This rearrangement joins TRBV20-1 to TRBJ2-3; 7 positions agree with TRBD2. The CDR3 length is 16 residues. J gave up 2 bases and V 5 bases, and 13 bases lay outside the gene matches. Germline V gene data show CDR1 as DFQATT and CDR2 as SNEGSKA (reference sequence). CDR3 in DNA: TGCAGTGCTGGTGGGCTAGCGGCGAAGGACACAGATACGCAGTATTTT. It specifies CSAGGLAAKDTDTQYF.

The chain has TRBV7-3 and TRBJ2-3; D is unclear. Germline V gene sequence: CDR1 SGHTA, CDR2 FQGTGA. V was clipped by 2 bases and J by 2 bases, with 2 bases between them. The CDR3 length is 12 residues. The CDR3 is CASSLHTDTQYF. CDR3 DNA: TGTGCCAGCAGCTTACACACAGATACGCAGTATTTT.

This clone was counted once. The chain joins TRBV6-6 to TRBJ2-4; 7 nucleotides line up with TRBD2. Germline V gives CDR1 MNHNY, CDR2 SVGAGI (reference sequence). CDR3 length equals 14 residues. V was pared by 7 bases and J by 6 bases, with 9 bases of the junction left unmatched. CDR3 region: CASTSGGRVNIQYF. The DNA for the CDR3 is TGTGCCAGCACCTCGGGGGGAAGGGTAAACATTCAGTACTTC.

The gene calls are TRBV5-1 and TRBJ1-1; 8 bases match TRBD1. J was trimmed by 1 base and V by 3 bases; bases with no gene match: 5. The CDR3 consists of 15 residues. In germline, CDR1 is SGHRS, CDR2 YFSETQ. For the CDR3, the DNA is TGCGCCAGCAGCTCCGGACAGGGAGGGAACACTGAAGCTTTCTTT. The encoded protein is CASSSGQGGNTEAFF.

The chain links TRBV6-2 or TRBV6-3 to TRBJ2-7; D not resolved. V was clipped by 3 bases and J by 4 bases, with 4 bases between them. There are 11 residues in the CDR3. CDR1 and CDR2 (germline): MNHEY, SVGEGT. The DNA for the CDR3 is TGTGCCAGCAGTTATCAGTACGAGCAGTACTTC. Its translation: CASSYQYEQYF.

The chain combines TRBV6-2 or TRBV6-3 with TRBJ1-1; 8 nucleotides match TRBD1. This CDR3 is built from 15 residues. Germline assignment: CDR1 MNHEY and CDR2 SVGEGT. The V and J ends lost 4 bases and 8 bases, in that order; junction bases with no gene match: 12. CDR3 DNA sequence: TGTGCCAGCAGTTTACTCCAATCAAGACAGGGGGAAGCTTTCTTT. Encoded protein: CASSLLQSRQGEAFF.

This chain joins TRBV29-1 and TRBJ2-2; 10 bases line up with TRBD2. V trimming: 0 bases; J trimming: 8 bases; junction bases outside the gene matches: 15. The CDR3 runs to 18 residues. From germline, CDR1 is SQVTM and CDR2 ANQGSEA. The CDR3 DNA reads as TGCAGCGTTGAAGATCTTCGCAAGCGGGAGGGTCGCACGGGGGAGCTGTTTTTT. This gives the protein CSVEDLRKREGRTGELFF.

The rearrangement joins TRBV28 to TRBJ1-1; D gene uncertain. Germline V gene data show CDR1 as MDHEN and CDR2 as SYDVKM. There are 12 residues in the CDR3. The germline V and J ends were trimmed by 8 bases and 5 bases, with 12 bases remaining between them. This chain's CDR3 is CASASMRTEAFF. Written as DNA, the CDR3 is TGTGCCAGCGCGTCAATGCGGACTGAAGCTTTCTTT.

The chain joins TRBV11-2 to TRBJ2-4, with 7 bases lining up with TRBD1. Germline V CDR1 and CDR2: SGHAT, FQNNGV. V lost 4 bases, J lost 0 bases, and 6 bases stayed unmatched. The CDR3 extends over 16 amino acids. Here the CDR3 reads CASSSGQTLAKNIQYF. Written as DNA, the CDR3 is TGTGCCAGCAGCTCGGGACAGACACTAGCCAAAAACATTCAGTACTTC.